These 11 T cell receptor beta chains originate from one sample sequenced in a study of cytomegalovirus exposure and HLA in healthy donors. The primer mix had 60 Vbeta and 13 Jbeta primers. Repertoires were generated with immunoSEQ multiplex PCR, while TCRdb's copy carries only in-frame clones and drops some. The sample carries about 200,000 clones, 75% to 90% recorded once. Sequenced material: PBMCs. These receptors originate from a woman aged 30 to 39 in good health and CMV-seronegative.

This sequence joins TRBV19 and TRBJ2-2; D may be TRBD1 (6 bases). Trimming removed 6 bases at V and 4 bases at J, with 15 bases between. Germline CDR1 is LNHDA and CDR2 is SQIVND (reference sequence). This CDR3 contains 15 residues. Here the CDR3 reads CASRVAGAVTGELFF. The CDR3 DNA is TGTGCCAGTAGGGTGGCAGGGGCGGTCACCGGGGAGCTGTTTTTT.

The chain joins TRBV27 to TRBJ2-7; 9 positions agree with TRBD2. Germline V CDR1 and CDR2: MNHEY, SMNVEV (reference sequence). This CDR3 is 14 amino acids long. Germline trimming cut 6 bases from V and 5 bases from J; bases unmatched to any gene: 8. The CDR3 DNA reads TGTGCCAGCAGCCGTAGCGGGAGAGTCGACGAGCAGTACTTC. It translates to CASSRSGRVDEQYF.

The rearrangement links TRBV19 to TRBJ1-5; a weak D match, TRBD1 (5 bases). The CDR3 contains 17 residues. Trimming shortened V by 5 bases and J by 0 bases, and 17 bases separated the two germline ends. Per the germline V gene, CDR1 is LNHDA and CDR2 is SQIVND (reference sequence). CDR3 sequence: CASSYQGGDYSNQPQHF. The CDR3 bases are TGTGCCAGTAGTTACCAGGGTGGGGATTATAGCAATCAGCCCCAGCATTTT. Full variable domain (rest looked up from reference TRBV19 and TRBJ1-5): DGGITQSPKYLFRKEGQNVTLSCEQNLNHDAMYWYRQDPGQGLRLIYYSQIVNDFQKGDIAEGYSVSREKKESFPLTVTSAQKNPTAFYLCASSYQGGDYSNQPQHFGDGTRLSIL.

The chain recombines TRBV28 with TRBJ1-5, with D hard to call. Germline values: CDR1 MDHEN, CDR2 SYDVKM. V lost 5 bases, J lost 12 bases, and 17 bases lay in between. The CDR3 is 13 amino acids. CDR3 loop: CASSPPQPPFQHF. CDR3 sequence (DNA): TGTGCCAGCAGTCCTCCACAGCCACCCTTCCAGCATTTT. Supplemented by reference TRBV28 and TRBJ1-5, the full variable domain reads DVKVTQSSRYLVKRTGEKVFLECVQDMDHENMFWYRQDPGLGLRLIYFSYDVKMKEKGDIPEGYSVSREKKERFSLILESASTNQTSMYLCASSPPQPPFQHFGDGTRLSIL.

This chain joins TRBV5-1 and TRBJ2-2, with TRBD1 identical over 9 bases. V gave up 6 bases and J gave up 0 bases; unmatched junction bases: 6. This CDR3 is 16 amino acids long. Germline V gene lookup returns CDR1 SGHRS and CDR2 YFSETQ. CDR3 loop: CASTPDRGANTGELFF. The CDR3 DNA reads TGCGCCAGCACCCCCGACAGGGGGGCGAACACCGGGGAGCTGTTTTTT.

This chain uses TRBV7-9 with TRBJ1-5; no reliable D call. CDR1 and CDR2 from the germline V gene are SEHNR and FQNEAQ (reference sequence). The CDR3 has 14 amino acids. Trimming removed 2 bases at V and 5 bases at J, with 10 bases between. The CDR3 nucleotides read TGTGCCAGCAGCTTATTAAATTCCGATCAGCCCCAGCATTTT. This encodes CASSLLNSDQPQHF.

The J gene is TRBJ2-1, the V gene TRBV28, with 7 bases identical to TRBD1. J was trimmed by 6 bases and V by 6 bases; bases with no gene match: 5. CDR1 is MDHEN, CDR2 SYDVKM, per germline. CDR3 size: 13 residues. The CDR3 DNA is TGTGCCAGCAGACTAGGACAGGTCAATGAGCAGTTCTTC. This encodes CASRLGQVNEQFF.

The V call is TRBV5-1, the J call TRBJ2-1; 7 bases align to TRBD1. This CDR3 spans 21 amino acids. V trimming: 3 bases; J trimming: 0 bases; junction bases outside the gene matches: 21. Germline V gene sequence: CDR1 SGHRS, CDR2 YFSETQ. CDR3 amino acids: CASSSPLTGVGLQSSYNEQFF. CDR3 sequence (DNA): TGCGCCAGCAGCTCGCCACTAACAGGGGTCGGCCTACAGAGCTCCTACAATGAGCAGTTCTTC.

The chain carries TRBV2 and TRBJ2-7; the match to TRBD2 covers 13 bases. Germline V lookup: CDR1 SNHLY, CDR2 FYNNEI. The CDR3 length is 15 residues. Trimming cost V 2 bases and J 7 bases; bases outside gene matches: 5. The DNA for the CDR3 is TGTGCCAGCAGTGAATCACTAGCGGGAGGGTGGGAGCAGTACTTC. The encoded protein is CASSESLAGGWEQYF.

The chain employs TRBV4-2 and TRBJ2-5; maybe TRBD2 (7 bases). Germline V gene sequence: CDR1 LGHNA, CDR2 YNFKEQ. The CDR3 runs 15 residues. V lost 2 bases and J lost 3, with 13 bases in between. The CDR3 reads CASSQFWGGEETQYF. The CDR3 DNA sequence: TGTGCCAGCAGCCAATTCTGGGGGGGCGAAGAGACCCAGTACTTC.

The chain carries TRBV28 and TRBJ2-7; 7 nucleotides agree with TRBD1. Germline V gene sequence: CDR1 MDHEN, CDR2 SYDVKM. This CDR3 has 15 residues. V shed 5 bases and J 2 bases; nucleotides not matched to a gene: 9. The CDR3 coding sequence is TGTGCCAGCAGTCGCCGAGGACAGGCCCCCTACGAGCAGTACTTC. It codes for CASSRRGQAPYEQYF. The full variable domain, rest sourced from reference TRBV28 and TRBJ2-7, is DVKVTQSSRYLVKRTGEKVFLECVQDMDHENMFWYRQDPGLGLRLIYFSYDVKMKEKGDIPEGYSVSREKKERFSLILESASTNQTSMYLCASSRRGQAPYEQYFGPGTRLTVT.